This entry describes one T cell receptor beta chain. V lost 4 bases, J lost 5 bases, and 13 bases lay in between. CDR1 is SGDLS, CDR2 YYNGEE, per germline. The CDR3 sequence is 13 residues long. The record originates from a study of graft-versus-host responses after intestinal transplantation. The method was immunoSEQ multiplex PCR; TCRdb's version includes in-frame clones alone and lacks a portion of them. The table shows 95,000 or so clones, with approximately 90% occurring only once. The sequence was collected from a human patient who received an intestinal transplant, so some T cells may come from the graft donor. Specimen: PBMCs, collected roughly 68 weeks after intestinal transplant. The chain is built from TRBV9 and TRBJ2-7; D might be TRBD2 (5 bases). In nucleotides, the CDR3 is TGTGCCAGCAGCCGGGGTGATCCGGACGAGCAGTACTTC. Protein product: CASSRGDPDEQYF.